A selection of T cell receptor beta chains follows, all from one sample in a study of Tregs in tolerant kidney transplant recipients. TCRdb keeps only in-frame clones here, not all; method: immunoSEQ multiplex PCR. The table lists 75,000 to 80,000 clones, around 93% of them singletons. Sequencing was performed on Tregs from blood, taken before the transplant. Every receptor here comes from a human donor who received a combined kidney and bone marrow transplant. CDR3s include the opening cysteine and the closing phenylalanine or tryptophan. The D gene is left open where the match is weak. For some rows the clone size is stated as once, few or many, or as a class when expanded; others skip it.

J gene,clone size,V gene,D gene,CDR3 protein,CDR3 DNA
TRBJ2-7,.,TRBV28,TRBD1,CASTTGQGIHEQYF,TGTGCCAGCACCACGGGACAGGGGATCCACGAGCAGTACTTC
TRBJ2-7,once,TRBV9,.,CASSVNMLVGTSYEQYF,TGTGCCAGCAGCGTTAACATGTTGGTAGGAACATCCTACGAGCAGTACTTC
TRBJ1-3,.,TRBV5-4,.,CASSRSSGNTIYF,TGTGCCAGCAGCAGGTCCTCTGGAAACACCATATATTTT
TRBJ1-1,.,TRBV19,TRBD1,CASSTDRGGTEAFF,TGTGCCAGTAGTACCGACAGGGGGGGAACTGAAGCTTTCTTT
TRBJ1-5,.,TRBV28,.,CASHPGGGNQPQHF,TGTGCCAGCCACCCCGGTGGGGGCAATCAGCCCCAGCATTTT
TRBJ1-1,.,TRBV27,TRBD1,CATTTKGQGANEAFF,TGTGCCACCACAACGAAGGGACAGGGAGCCAATGAAGCTTTCTTT
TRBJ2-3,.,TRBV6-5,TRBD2,CASRGLATADTQYF,TGTGCCAGCAGGGGACTAGCTACAGCAGATACGCAGTATTTT
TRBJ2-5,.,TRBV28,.,CASSGPGETQYF,TGTGCCAGCAGTGGGCCGGGGGAGACCCAGTACTTC
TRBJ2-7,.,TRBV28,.,CASSTSGFYEQYF,TGTGCCAGCAGTACGTCCGGGTTCTACGAGCAGTACTTC
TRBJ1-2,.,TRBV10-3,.,CAISESFQLGYTF,TGTGCCATCAGTGAGTCATTTCAGCTTGGCTACACCTTC
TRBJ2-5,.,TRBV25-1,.,CASSALGEETQYF,TGTGCCAGCAGTGCCCTCGGAGAAGAGACCCAGTACTTC
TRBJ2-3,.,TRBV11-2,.,CASSLRRGVGADTQYF,TGTGCCAGCAGCTTACGAAGGGGTGTCGGGGCAGATACGCAGTATTTT
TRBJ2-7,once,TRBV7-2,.,CASSTRPSYEQYF,TGTGCCAGCAGCACCCGGCCGTCCTACGAGCAGTACTTC
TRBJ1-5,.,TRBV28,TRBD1,CASSSSTGGNQPQHF,TGTGCCAGCAGTTCCTCGACAGGGGGCAATCAGCCCCAGCATTTT
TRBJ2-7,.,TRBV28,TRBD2,CASSFLSSGRDLIEQYF,TGTGCCAGCAGTTTCCTCTCATCGGGGAGGGACCTTATCGAGCAGTACTTC
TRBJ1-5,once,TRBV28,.,CASSFTAYSNQPQHF,TGTGCCAGCAGTTTCACCGCTTATAGCAATCAGCCCCAGCATTTT
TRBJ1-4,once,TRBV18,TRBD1,CASSPRQGMYEKLFF,TGTGCCAGCTCTCCCAGACAGGGCATGTATGAAAAACTGTTTTTT
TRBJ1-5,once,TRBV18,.,CASSQGQYSNQPQHF,TGTGCCAGCAGCCAGGGCCAATATAGCAATCAGCCCCAGCATTTT
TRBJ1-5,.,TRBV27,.,CASSRTRQVLQPQHF,TGTGCCAGCAGTAGGACCCGACAGGTCCTTCAGCCCCAGCATTTT
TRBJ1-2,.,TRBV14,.,CASSQDHHYGYTF,TGTGCCAGCAGCCAAGATCACCACTATGGCTACACCTTC
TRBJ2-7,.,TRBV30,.,CAWTRSYEQYF,TGTGCCTGGACAAGGTCCTACGAGCAGTACTTC
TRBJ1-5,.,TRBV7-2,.,CASSAPRTGIYQPQHF,TGTGCCAGCAGCGCACCACGTACAGGGATTTATCAGCCCCAGCATTTT
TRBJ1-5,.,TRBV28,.,CASSSLAISNQPQHF,TGTGCCAGCAGTTCCTTGGCCATATCAAATCAGCCCCAGCATTTT
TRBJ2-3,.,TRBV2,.,CASSILSGVPTDTQYF,TGTGCCAGCAGTATCCTTTCAGGGGTGCCCACAGATACGCAGTATTTT
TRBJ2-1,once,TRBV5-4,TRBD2,CASSPELAGDYNEQFF,TGTGCCAGCAGCCCCGAGCTAGCGGGAGATTACAATGAGCAGTTCTTC
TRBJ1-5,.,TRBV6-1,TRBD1,CASSTGGFGNQPQHF,TGTGCCAGCAGCACAGGGGGCTTTGGCAATCAGCCCCAGCATTTT
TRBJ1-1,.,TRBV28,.,CASSLGGLPEAFF,TGTGCCAGCAGTTTAGGCGGACTACCTGAAGCTTTCTTT
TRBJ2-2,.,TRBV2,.,CASSVQGTNTGELFF,TGTGCCAGCAGCGTACAGGGAACGAACACCGGGGAGCTGTTTTTT
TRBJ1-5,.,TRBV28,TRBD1,CASRGQKYQPQHF,TGTGCCAGCAGGGGACAGAAGTATCAGCCCCAGCATTTT
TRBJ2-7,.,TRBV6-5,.,CASGRAGSYEQYF,TGTGCCAGCGGACGCGCGGGTTCCTACGAGCAGTACTTC
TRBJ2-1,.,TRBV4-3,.,CASSRSRWLGDEQFF,TGCGCCAGCAGCCGATCACGTTGGCTGGGCGATGAGCAGTTCTTC
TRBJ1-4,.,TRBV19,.,CASREDEKLFF,TGTGCCAGTAGAGAGGATGAAAAACTGTTTTTT
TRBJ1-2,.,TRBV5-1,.,CASSLEGSAYGYTF,TGCGCCAGCAGCTTGGAAGGGTCAGCCTATGGCTACACCTTC
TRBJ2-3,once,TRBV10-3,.,CAIRATDTQYF,TGTGCCATCAGGGCCACAGATACGCAGTATTTT
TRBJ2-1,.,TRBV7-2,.,CASSPNAQGSYNEQFF,TGTGCCAGCAGCCCCAACGCCCAGGGAAGCTACAATGAGCAGTTCTTC
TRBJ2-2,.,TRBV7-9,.,CASSLWVSGPNTGELFF,TGTGCCAGCAGCTTATGGGTATCCGGGCCGAACACCGGGGAGCTGTTTTTT
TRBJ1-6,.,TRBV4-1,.,CASSQADDSSYNSPLHF,TGCGCCAGCAGCCAAGCGGACGATAGCTCCTATAATTCACCCCTCCACTTT
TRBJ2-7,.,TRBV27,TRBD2,CASSKATGTSGSYEQYF,TGTGCCAGCAGTAAAGCCACCGGGACTAGCGGATCATACGAGCAGTACTTC
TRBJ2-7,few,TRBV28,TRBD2,CASSLELAGYEQYF,TGTGCCAGCAGTTTAGAGCTAGCGGGCTACGAGCAGTACTTC
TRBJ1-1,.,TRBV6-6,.,CASSYEARGTEAFF,TGTGCCAGCAGTTACGAGGCCCGGGGCACTGAAGCTTTCTTT
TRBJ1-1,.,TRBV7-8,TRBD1,CASSFPDRVRFNRDTEAFF,TGTGCCAGCAGCTTCCCGGACAGGGTACGTTTTAATCGGGACACTGAAGCTTTCTTT
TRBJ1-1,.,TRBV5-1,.,CASSLARNTEAFF,TGCGCCAGCAGCTTGGCTCGGAACACTGAAGCTTTCTTT
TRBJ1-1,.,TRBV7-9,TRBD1,CASSLERGQPRQAFF,TGTGCCAGCAGCTTAGAACGGGGACAGCCAAGACAAGCTTTCTTT
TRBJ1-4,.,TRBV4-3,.,CASSPRLGSFDTTNEKLFF,TGCGCCAGCAGCCCAAGACTTGGTTCATTCGATACAACTAATGAAAAACTGTTTTTT
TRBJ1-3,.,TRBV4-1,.,CASSQRWGSRLQNSDPGNTIYF,TGCGCCAGCAGCCAAAGATGGGGCAGCAGGCTCCAAAACAGCGACCCTGGAAACACCATATATTTT
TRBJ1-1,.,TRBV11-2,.,CASSLGGFLLAEAFF,TGTGCCAGCAGCTTAGGGGGCTTTCTTCTCGCTGAAGCTTTCTTT
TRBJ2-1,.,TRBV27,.,CASSEAVGSIGHNEQFF,TGTGCCAGCAGCGAGGCGGTTGGGTCTATTGGGCACAATGAGCAGTTCTTC
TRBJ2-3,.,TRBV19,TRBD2,CASSPGLAGGWMDADTQYF,TGTGCCAGTAGTCCCGGACTAGCGGGAGGGTGGATGGATGCAGATACGCAGTATTTT
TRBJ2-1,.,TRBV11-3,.,CASSSKRGTGGPGTYNEQFF,TGTGCCAGCAGCTCGAAAAGGGGTACAGGAGGCCCCGGGACCTACAATGAGCAGTTCTTC
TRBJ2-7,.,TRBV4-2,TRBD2,CASSRFRETSGRGSGEQYF,TGTGCCAGCAGCCGTTTCCGGGAGACTAGCGGGAGAGGCTCTGGCGAGCAGTACTTC
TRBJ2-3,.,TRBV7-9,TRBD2,CASSQSGRDTDTQYF,TGTGCCAGCAGCCAAAGCGGGAGGGACACAGATACGCAGTATTTT
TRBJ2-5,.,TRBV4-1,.,CASSQGTEETQYF,TGCGCCAGCAGCCAAGGTACGGAAGAGACCCAGTACTTC
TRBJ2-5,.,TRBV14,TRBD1,CASSQGGTGLQETQYF,TGTGCCAGCAGCCAAGGGGGGACAGGACTCCAAGAGACCCAGTACTTC
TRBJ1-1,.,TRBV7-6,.,CASSLNGETEAFF,TGTGCCAGCAGCTTAAATGGGGAAACTGAAGCTTTCTTT
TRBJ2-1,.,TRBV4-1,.,CASSQDIRGYNEQFF,TGCGCCAGCAGCCAAGATATCCGGGGTTACAATGAGCAGTTCTTC
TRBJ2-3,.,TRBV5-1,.,CASSLEQETDTQYF,TGCGCCAGCAGCTTGGAACAGGAAACAGATACGCAGTATTTT
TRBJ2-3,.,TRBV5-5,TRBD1,CASSQGQGARADTQYF,TGTGCCAGCAGCCAGGGACAGGGGGCGCGTGCAGATACGCAGTATTTT
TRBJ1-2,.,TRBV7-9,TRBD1,CASSFTGGASYGYTF,TGTGCCAGCAGCTTTACAGGGGGCGCGAGCTATGGCTACACCTTC
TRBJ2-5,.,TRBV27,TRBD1,CASSRGQKQETQYF,TGTGCCAGCAGTAGGGGACAGAAACAAGAGACCCAGTACTTC
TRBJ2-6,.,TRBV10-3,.,CAISDLHSGANVLTF,TGTGCCATCAGTGATCTGCATTCTGGGGCCAACGTCCTGACTTTC